The 5 T cell receptor beta chains below come from one sample, sequenced in a study of STAT5B mutations in CD4+ large granular lymphocyte leukemia. This table comes from immunoSEQ multiplex PCR, and its TCRdb copy is limited to in-frame clones, with some not included. This table has tens of thousands of clones, approximately 79% appearing once. Sequences were obtained from CD4+ T cells from blood buffy coats. The receptors derive from a human donor in good health.

The rearrangement uses TRBV6-4 and TRBJ2-1; perhaps TRBD2 as D (5 bases). The V end lost 3 bases, the J end lost 4 bases, and 13 bases lay between the germline ends. Per germline, CDR1 MRHNA and CDR2 SNTAGT. The CDR3 has 15 residues. In nucleotides, the CDR3 is TGTGCCAGCAGTGAAGTTCGGGGATCGTACAATGAGCAGTTCTTC. As protein: CASSEVRGSYNEQFF.

V is TRBV4-2 and J is TRBJ1-1, with D possibly matching TRBD1 (6 bases). Germline assignment: CDR1 LGHNA and CDR2 YNFKEQ. CDR3 length: 18 amino acids. V lost 4 bases and J 1 base, leaving 22 bases between the germline ends. This CDR3 is CASSPYSLAAGENTEAFF. The CDR3 DNA follows: TGTGCCAGCAGCCCGTATAGTTTGGCTGCAGGGGAGAACACTGAAGCTTTCTTT.

This clone was seen a few times. The chain links TRBV7-2 to TRBJ1-2; 7 nucleotides line up with TRBD1. The junction had 7 bases not matched to a gene; V was cut back by 4 bases and J by 8 bases. This CDR3 is 13 amino acids long. CDR1 and CDR2 from the germline V gene are SGHTA and FQGNSA. The CDR3 nucleotides are TGTGCCAGCAGCTCTGTAGGGGGCCTAGGCTACACCTTC. Translation gives CASSSVGGLGYTF.

V and J are TRBV28 and TRBJ1-1; TRBD1 matches 7 bases. In germline, CDR1 is MDHEN, CDR2 SYDVKM. The ends lost 3 bases at V and 1 base at J; junction bases unmatched: 2. The CDR3 spans 14 residues. The CDR3 DNA follows: TGTGCCAGCAGTTTTTACAGGGGGAACACTGAAGCTTTCTTT. It translates to CASSFYRGNTEAFF.

To note about this clone: The same CDR3 arises from other DNA sequences in this sample as well. The chain links TRBV7-9 to TRBJ2-3; D gene unclear. The CDR3 sequence is 14 residues long. The germline V gene encodes CDR1 SEHNR and CDR2 FQNEAQ (reference sequence). With 5 bases removed from V and 0 bases from J, the gap between germline ends came to 9 bases. CDR3 in DNA: TGTGCCAGCAGCCTCGGTAGGAGCACAGATACGCAGTATTTT. It specifies CASSLGRSTDTQYF.